These T cell receptor beta chains were read from a single sample in a study of blood T cell repertoires in COVID-19. Generated by immunoSEQ multiplex PCR, the TCRdb table keeps only in-frame clones and is missing some. The data contain some 130,000 clones, around nine tenths of them seen just once; the ten biggest clones take up about an eighth. Source material: peripheral blood. The receptors stem from a woman in her 70s with COVID-19, enrolled during active disease. The CDR3 runs from the conserved cysteine through the conserved F or W. D genes are given only for firm matches. Some rows mark clone size as missing; the rest say once, few, many or name a class of expanded clone.

abundance	d_gene	v_gene	j_gene	CDR3nt	CDR3aa
.	TRBD2	TRBV7-9	TRBJ2-7	TGTGCCAGCAGCCCGAGCGGGGACCCCTACGAGCAGTACTTC	CASSPSGDPYEQYF
.	.	TRBV6-2/TRBV6-3	TRBJ2-7	TGTGCCAGCAGTTACGGGCAGCTCTACGAGCAGTACTTC	CASSYGQLYEQYF
few	.	TRBV2	TRBJ2-7	TGTGCCAGCAGTGTCGTCAGGGACTACGAGCAGTACTTC	CASSVVRDYEQYF
.	.	TRBV9	TRBJ2-3	TGTGCCAGCAGCGTAGTGGCTTCTGATACGCAGTATTTT	CASSVVASDTQYF
few	.	TRBV28	TRBJ1-1	TGTGCCAGCAGTTCCCTGGAGGGGCACACTGAAGCTTTCTTT	CASSSLEGHTEAFF
.	.	TRBV3-1/TRBV3-2	TRBJ2-5	TGTGCCAGCAGCCCACAGTGGTACCAAGAGACCCAGTACTTC	CASSPQWYQETQYF
.	TRBD2	TRBV5-1	TRBJ2-5	TGCGCCAGCAGCCCGGGGACTAGGACGGAGACCCAGTACTTC	CASSPGTRTETQYF
once	.	TRBV7-9	TRBJ2-7	TGTGCCAGCAGCTTAGGAGGAGCCTCCTACGAGCAGTACTTC	CASSLGGASYEQYF
.	TRBD2	TRBV12-5	TRBJ2-1	TGTGCTAGTGCCAAGGGACTAGCGGGGGTATCCTACAATGAGCAGTTCTTC	CASAKGLAGVSYNEQFF
.	.	TRBV5-6	TRBJ2-3	TGTGCCAGCAGCTTGGAAGTCCCCAGTAACACAGATACGCAGTATTTT	CASSLEVPSNTDTQYF
.	.	TRBV2	TRBJ2-1	TGTGCCAGCAGTGAAAGTTTGGGGGGGCATGCGAATGAGCAGTTCTTC	CASSESLGGHANEQFF
few	.	TRBV5-6	TRBJ2-1	TGTGCCAGCAGCGGAGGGAGGGGGTCCTACAATGAGCAGTTCTTC	CASSGGRGSYNEQFF
.	TRBD2	TRBV5-4	TRBJ2-2	TGTGCCAGCAGCTTTTACCGGGGGGGTACGAACACCGGGGAGCTGTTTTTT	CASSFYRGGTNTGELFF
.	TRBD2	TRBV29-1	TRBJ2-2	TGCAGCGTAAGACTAGCGGGGGGGCCATATCAGTACACCGGGGAGCTGTTTTTT	CSVRLAGGPYQYTGELFF
.	.	TRBV7-9	TRBJ1-1	TGTGCCAGCAGCCTCGGGGGTCTGAACACTGAAGCTTTCTTT	CASSLGGLNTEAFF
.	.	TRBV5-6	TRBJ1-2	TGTGCCAGCAGCCCCCGGGACGGGGGTAACTATGGCTACACCTTC	CASSPRDGGNYGYTF
once	.	TRBV5-1	TRBJ2-2	TGCGCCAGCAGCCAGTTGGGGCCCGGGGAGCTGTTTTTT	CASSQLGPGELFF
.	TRBD1	TRBV11-3	TRBJ1-1	TGTGCCAGCAGCCATGGCGGCAGGGGGCTGGGGACTGAAGCTTTCTTT	CASSHGGRGLGTEAFF
.	.	TRBV3-1/TRBV3-2	TRBJ1-1	TGTGCCAGCAGCCGAGACAGTCTTAACACTGAAGCTTTCTTT	CASSRDSLNTEAFF
.	.	TRBV5-1	TRBJ1-2	TGCGCCAGCAGCAGCTTGACAGGATACTCTAACTATGGCTACACCTTC	CASSSLTGYSNYGYTF
.	TRBD2	TRBV5-8	TRBJ2-2	TGTGCCAGCAGCAAGAGGGCTAGCGGGGGGACCGGGGAGCTGTTTTTT	CASSKRASGGTGELFF
.	.	TRBV10-3	TRBJ1-6	TGTGCCACCTCTTCGGACAGCGATACCTATAATTCACCCCTCCACTTT	CATSSDSDTYNSPLHF
.	TRBD2	TRBV7-2	TRBJ2-2	TGTGCCAGCAGCTTTACTAGCGGGGGGGCCACCGGGGAGCTGTTTTTT	CASSFTSGGATGELFF
.	.	TRBV5-1	TRBJ2-1	TGCGCCAGCAGCTCCGAGCGGGCACGGTCCTACAATGAGCAGTTCTTC	CASSSERARSYNEQFF
.	TRBD1	TRBV30	TRBJ1-5	TGTGCCTGGAGTCTAGGGACAGACTATCAGCCCCAGCATTTT	CAWSLGTDYQPQHF
.	.	TRBV19	TRBJ2-3	TGTGCCAGTAGTATTGGAGGGAGCACAGATACGCAGTATTTT	CASSIGGSTDTQYF
.	TRBD1	TRBV28	TRBJ1-5	TGTGCCAGCAGTTCCGAACAGGGGAGGAATCAGCCCCAGCATTTT	CASSSEQGRNQPQHF
.	TRBD1	TRBV15	TRBJ2-5	TGTGCCACCAGCAGCACGACAGGGGGGTGGGCAGAGACCCAGTACTTC	CATSSTTGGWAETQYF
.	TRBD1	TRBV2	TRBJ1-6	TGTGCCAGCACCTCTGACAGGGTCGCCTTTAATTCACCCCTCCACTTT	CASTSDRVAFNSPLHF
.	.	TRBV6-4	TRBJ1-6	TGTGCCAGCAGTGAACAGGGAGGGGATTCACCCCTCCACTTT	CASSEQGGDSPLHF
.	TRBD1	TRBV15	TRBJ1-6	TGTGCCACCAGCGTACCGCACCGGGACAGGGAGCCCCTCCACTTT	CATSVPHRDREPLHF
.	.	TRBV5-4	TRBJ1-2	TGTGCCAGCAGCTTGGACAGGGATAACTATGGCTACACCTTC	CASSLDRDNYGYTF
.	.	TRBV10-1	TRBJ1-1	TGCGCCAGCAGTGAGTCCAGGGGTGGGACTGAAGCTTTCTTT	CASSESRGGTEAFF
.	.	TRBV6-5	TRBJ2-1	TGTGCCAGCAATACTTTGACCTACAATGAGCAGTTCTTC	CASNTLTYNEQFF
.	TRBD1	TRBV7-8	TRBJ1-4	TGTGCCAGCAGCCTACAGGGGACTAATGAAAAACTGTTTTTT	CASSLQGTNEKLFF
.	.	TRBV27	TRBJ2-7	TGTGCCAGCAGTTTTCGTCCCGAGGGCGAGCAGTACTTC	CASSFRPEGEQYF
.	.	TRBV7-9	TRBJ1-4	TGTGCCAGCAGCCATAATAAATTACGGGAAAAACTGTTTTTT	CASSHNKLREKLFF
.	.	TRBV28	TRBJ1-2	TGTGCCAGCAGTTTCCCGGCGGACAGTAACTATGGCTACACCTTC	CASSFPADSNYGYTF
.	TRBD1	TRBV5-1	TRBJ1-2	TGCGCCAGCAGCTATATACAGGGGGCTGATGGCTACACCTTC	CASSYIQGADGYTF
.	TRBD1	TRBV2	TRBJ2-1	TGTGCCGGATCCAGGGGGCCCTACAATGAGCAGTTCTTC	CAGSRGPYNEQFF
.	.	TRBV6-2/TRBV6-3	TRBJ1-1	TGTGCCAGCAGTGACGCGGTGGTGAACACTGAAGCTTTCTTT	CASSDAVVNTEAFF
once	TRBD1	TRBV11-1	TRBJ2-5	TGTGCCAGCAGCACGCGGGACAGGGCCCAAGAGACCCAGTACTTC	CASSTRDRAQETQYF
once	.	TRBV2	TRBJ1-1	TGTGCCAGCAGTAGGGAGACCCGTGGGACTGAAGCTTTCTTT	CASSRETRGTEAFF
.	.	TRBV5-1	TRBJ1-1	TGCGCCAGCAGCCCCTCGGTAGGGGTTGAAGCTTTCTTT	CASSPSVGVEAFF
.	.	TRBV7-6	TRBJ2-2	TGTGCCAGCAGCCCCTATGACAGCACCGGGGAGCTGTTTTTT	CASSPYDSTGELFF
.	.	TRBV6-4	TRBJ2-2	TGTGCCAGCAGTGGTTCCGAGGGCACCGGGGAGCTGTTTTTT	CASSGSEGTGELFF
.	.	TRBV19	TRBJ2-2	TGTGCCAGTAGTATACCTCGGGGATACACCGGGGAGCTGTTTTTT	CASSIPRGYTGELFF
.	.	TRBV12-3/TRBV12-4	TRBJ2-1	TGTGCCAGCAGTCTGGCCAATGAGCAGTTCTTC	CASSLANEQFF
once	.	TRBV5-1	TRBJ2-3	TGCGCCAGCAGCTCAAAGAGGACAGATACGCAGTATTTT	CASSSKRTDTQYF
.	.	TRBV9	TRBJ2-3	TGTGCCAGCAGCGTAGCGGGAAAAGATACGCAGTATTTT	CASSVAGKDTQYF
.	TRBD1	TRBV30	TRBJ1-2	TGTGCCTGGAGCGAACCGACAGGGAGAACCTTC	CAWSEPTGRTF
once	.	TRBV7-2	TRBJ1-6	TGTGCCAGCAGGCAAAGCGGACAGAGGAATTCACCCCTCCACTTT	CASRQSGQRNSPLHF
.	.	TRBV11-2	TRBJ2-3	TGTGCCAGCAGCCCACACCCACGAGGGAGCGGGTCGGCAGATACGCAGTATTTT	CASSPHPRGSGSADTQYF